This TCR beta chain stems from a study of CD8 T cells in ankylosing spondylitis. Study-wide findings and caveats: Disease-linked clones proved CD8+ and comparatively uncommon in peripheral blood. Significant enrichment of disease-linked clones was reportedly seen in matched ankylosing spondylitis synovial fluid. Roughly eight highly homologous variants made up a TCR beta motif that seemed to typify ankylosing spondylitis blood.

In making TCR beta libraries, quantitative 5'-RACE with molecular barcodes was used. TCRdb reanalysed the 5' RACE reads using MiXCR and keeps one entry per CDR3 protein. The sample lists 40,000 or so distinct CDR3 sequences; roughly 2.5% were seen once. This clonotype appeared many times. Its antigen is as yet unknown. Germline CDR1 and CDR2: SGDLS and YYNGEE. V was pared by 4 bases and J by 4 bases, with 11 bases between. This CDR3 contains 13 residues. The J gene is TRBJ1-1, the V gene TRBV9; D unclear. Sequencing was performed on blood, either unsorted or a sorted T cell fraction (not recorded which). The receptor was isolated from a male donor with ankylosing spondylitis or in good health (not recorded which). Here the CDR3 reads CASSSTPTTEAFF. The CDR3 bases are TGTGCCAGCAGCTCTACCCCCACCACTGAAGCTTTCTTT.